Listed here are 30 T cell receptor beta chains from one sample, sequenced in a study of vaccination effects on CD4 cells after COVID-19. These receptors have no known antigen. Profiled with immunoSEQ multiplex PCR; TCRdb holds only in-frame clones, not every one. This sample has approximately 61,000 clones, with less than 80% found just once. Antigen-specific CD4+ T cells expanded by the ViraFEST assay with viral peptide pools were then sequenced. Following 10 days of culture, CD4+ T cells were isolated. Each participant was given two doses of one vaccine (BNT162b2 or mRNA-1273). The sample here was CD4+ T cells from PBMCs cultured with HCoV-229E spike peptides, taken after COVID-19 vaccination. The receptor source for this set is a human donor who received a COVID-19 vaccine.

The gene calls are TRBV6-1 and TRBJ2-7, with D possibly matching TRBD2 (5 bases). V lost 3 bases to trimming and J lost 9 bases, with 12 bases between them. CDR3 length: 12 amino acids. CDR1 MNHNS and CDR2 SASEGT come from the germline V gene. CDR3 in DNA: TGTGCCAGCAGTGAGGGAGCTCCCGGGCAGTACGTC. This gives the protein CASSEGAPGQYV.

This clone was counted only a few times. The chain carries TRBV12-5 and TRBJ1-1, with TRBD1 matching over 8 bases. CDR3 length: 16 amino acids. CDR1 LGHNT and CDR2 FRNRAP come from the germline V gene. The trim removed 4 bases at V and 6 bases at J, leaving 13 bases unmatched. The DNA for the CDR3 is TGTGCTAGTGGTTCTCGCCCAGGGGGCACGCTCTCTGAAGCTTTCTTT. Amino acids: CASGSRPGGTLSEAFF.

V gene TRBV6-5 combines with J gene TRBJ2-1; 8 nucleotides align to TRBD2. The CDR3 sequence is 15 residues long. Losses at the gene ends were 2 bases for V and 2 bases for J; bases not matched to a gene: 2. Germline CDR1 is MNHEY and CDR2 is SVGAGI. The CDR3 DNA reads TGTGCCAGCAGTTACACAGCGGGGGCCTACAATGAGCAGTTCTTC. Its protein product is CASSYTAGAYNEQFF.

V is TRBV4-1 and J is TRBJ2-5; perhaps D is TRBD1 or TRBD2 (6 bases each). V dropped 4 bases and J dropped 3 bases, with 15 bases sitting between them. CDR1 MGHRA and CDR2 YSYEKL come from the germline V gene. The CDR3 has 15 residues. The CDR3 nucleotides read TGCGCCAGCAGCCGACAGGAGGGCTACAAAGAGACCCAGTACTTC. Residues: CASSRQEGYKETQYF.

V is TRBV7-9 and J is TRBJ2-1; a weak D match, TRBD2 (7 bases). V gave up 4 bases and J gave up 3 bases, with 16 bases separating them. The CDR3 is made up of 16 amino acids. Germline V gives CDR1 SEHNR, CDR2 FQNEAQ (reference sequence). Here the CDR3 reads CASSSRRGADYNEQFF. CDR3 DNA sequence: TGTGCCAGCAGCTCTCGACGGGGGGCCGACTACAATGAGCAGTTCTTC. Based on the CDR3 plus reference TRBV7-9 and TRBJ2-1, the full variable domain is DTGVSQNPRHKITKRGQNVTFRCDPISEHNRLYWYRQTLGQGPEFLTYFQNEAQLEKSRLLSDRFSAERPKGSFSTLEIQRTEQGDSAMYLCASSSRRGADYNEQFFGPGTRLTVL.

A few counts support this clone. The chain couples TRBV5-6 to TRBJ2-7; 9 nucleotides line up with TRBD1. Losses at the gene ends were 4 bases for V and 7 bases for J; bases not matched to a gene: 15. This CDR3 comprises 16 residues. The germline V gene encodes CDR1 SGHDT and CDR2 YYEEEE. DNA for the CDR3: TGTGCCAGCAGCGTATATACCGGGACAGGGTTGAAAGAGCAGTACGTC. Translating it yields CASSVYTGTGLKEQYV.

J is TRBJ1-4 and V is TRBV9; D unresolved. CDR3 length: 14 residues. In germline, CDR1 is SGDLS, CDR2 YYNGEE. V lost 3 bases, J lost 7 bases, and 13 bases lay in between. The CDR3 spells CASSATGFGEKLFF. Written as DNA, the CDR3 is TGTGCCAGCAGCGCGACGGGGTTTGGTGAAAAACTGTTTTTT.

The genes are TRBV19 and TRBJ2-3; TRBD2 matches 9 bases. Germline CDR1 and CDR2: LNHDA and SQIVND (reference sequence). CDR3 length: 14 residues. With V trimmed by 7 bases and J by 7 bases, 9 bases remained unmatched. The CDR3 loop is CASTPSGGMNTQYF. CDR3 bases: TGTGCCAGTACGCCAAGCGGGGGGATGAATACGCAGTATTTT.

V gene TRBV9 combines with J gene TRBJ1-4; TRBD1 agrees at 9 bases. Germline trimming cut 0 bases from V and 7 bases from J; bases unmatched to any gene: 7. The CDR3 sequence is 16 residues long. CDR1 and CDR2 from the germline V gene are SGDLS and YYNGEE. The chain's CDR3 is CASSVAPGQGGEKLFF. The CDR3 nucleotides read TGTGCCAGCAGCGTAGCTCCGGGACAGGGCGGTGAAAAACTGTTTTTT. The full variable domain, completed using reference TRBV9 and TRBJ1-4, is DSGVTQTPKHLITATGQRVTLRCSPRSGDLSVYWYQQSLDQGLQFLIQYYNGEERAKGNILERFSAQQFPDLHSELNLSSLELGDSALYFCASSVAPGQGGEKLFFGSGTQLSVL.

This sequence joins TRBV15 and TRBJ1-1; TRBD1 agrees at 8 bases. CDR1 and CDR2 from the germline V gene are LNHNV and YYDKDF (reference sequence). This CDR3 contains 13 residues. The junction had 6 bases not matched to a gene; V was cut back by 7 bases and J by 5 bases. CDR3 in amino acids: CATNTGGSTEAFF. The CDR3 DNA reads TGTGCCACCAACACAGGGGGGAGTACTGAAGCTTTCTTT.

The J gene is TRBJ2-5, the V gene TRBV10-2, with 8 nucleotides matching TRBD1. The germline CDR1 and CDR2 sequences are WSHSY and SAAADI. The CDR3 contains 15 residues. J was trimmed by 4 bases and V by 4 bases; bases with no gene match: 8. The DNA for the CDR3 is TGCGCCAGCAGTGTAGGGGGACAGGAGGTAGAGACCCAGTACTTC. Its protein is CASSVGGQEVETQYF.

The rearrangement links TRBV24-1 to TRBJ2-2; no clear D. The V gene lost 4 bases and the J gene lost 9 bases, with 17 bases spanning the gap. Germline lookup yields CDR1 KGHDR and CDR2 SFDVKD. This CDR3 is 15 amino acids long. DNA of the CDR3: TGTGCCACCAGTGACCGTCGGGCCGTGGCCCGGGAGCTGTTTTTT. Its translation: CATSDRRAVARELFF.

This clone was picked up one time. The rearrangement joins TRBV6-5 to TRBJ1-2, with D perhaps TRBD1 (6 bases). V lost 6 bases and J 6 bases, leaving 17 bases between the germline ends. CDR3 size: 14 residues. The germline V gene encodes CDR1 MNHEY and CDR2 SVGAGI. CDR3 nucleotide sequence: TGTGCCAGCAGATTCTCGGTCAGGGGAGATGGCTACACCTTC. This sequence encodes CASRFSVRGDGYTF.

This chain connects TRBV5-1 to TRBJ2-2; TRBD1 aligns across 9 bases. CDR3 length equals 16 residues. Trimming removed 0 bases from V and 7 bases from J; junction bases left unmatched: 7. Germline V lookup: CDR1 SGHRS, CDR2 YFSETQ. In nucleotides, the CDR3 is TGCGCCAGCAGCTTGGCCACAGGGGGCATTGACGGGGAGCTGTTTTTT. Protein sequence: CASSLATGGIDGELFF.

This clone was seen more than once but under ten times. The V call is TRBV12-3 or TRBV12-4, the J call TRBJ2-3; D gene ambiguous. The CDR3 extends over 12 amino acids. Trimming pared 2 bases from V and 5 bases from J, leaving 5 bases between. The CDR3 protein is CASSLLRDTQYF. As DNA, the CDR3 is TGTGCCAGCAGTTTATTAAGAGATACGCAGTATTTT.

This chain links TRBV3-1 (or the pseudogene TRBV3-2) with TRBJ1-2; D is perhaps TRBD1 (5 bases). The ends were cut back, 0 bases at V and 4 bases at J, with 6 bases in the middle. Germline V lookup: CDR1 LGHDT, CDR2 YNNKEL (reference sequence). CDR3 length: 13 amino acids. This chain's CDR3 is CASSQEQGYGYTF. CDR3 DNA: TGTGCCAGCAGCCAAGAGCAGGGCTATGGCTACACCTTC.

The chain has TRBV6-5 and TRBJ1-2, with D hard to call. This CDR3 contains 16 residues. Germline CDR1 and CDR2: MNHEY and SVGAGI. V lost 2 bases and J 4 bases, leaving 17 bases between the germline ends. The CDR3 protein is CASSYELKGYGYGYTF. CDR3 sequence (DNA): TGTGCCAGCAGTTACGAGTTAAAGGGTTATGGCTATGGCTACACCTTC.

The J gene is TRBJ1-3, the V gene TRBV11-2; D remains ambiguous. CDR1 is SGHAT and CDR2 is FQNNGV in the germline V gene. Trimming stripped 0 bases from V and 2 bases from J, with 14 bases between. The CDR3 covers 17 residues. The CDR3 loop reads CASSLDPARNAGNTIYF. The CDR3 DNA sequence: TGTGCCAGCAGCTTAGACCCAGCCCGAAACGCTGGAAACACCATATATTTT.

The V call is TRBV6-6, the J call TRBJ1-1, with 7 bases identical to TRBD1. The CDR3 sequence is 13 residues long. Germline trimming cut 7 bases from V and 5 bases from J; bases unmatched to any gene: 7. CDR1 and CDR2 (germline): MNHNY, SVGAGI (reference sequence). This CDR3 is CASTKGANTEAFF. In DNA form, the CDR3 reads TGTGCCAGCACCAAGGGGGCGAATACTGAAGCTTTCTTT.

The chain is built from TRBV7-2 and TRBJ2-5; 10 bases are a match to TRBD2. Germline trimming cut 1 base from V and 5 bases from J; bases unmatched to any gene: 7. This CDR3 is built from 16 residues. CDR1 and CDR2 (germline): SGHTA, FQGNSA. This CDR3 is CASSLGPRTSGETQYF. As DNA, the CDR3 is TGTGCCAGCAGCTTAGGCCCCCGGACTAGCGGCGAGACCCAGTACTTC. The variable domain in full, completed from reference TRBV7-2 and TRBJ2-5, reads GAGVSQSPSNKVTEKGKDVELRCDPISGHTALYWYRQSLGQGLEFLIYFQGNSAPDKSGLPSDRFSAERTGGSVSTLTIQRTQQEDSAVYLCASSLGPRTSGETQYFGPGTRLLVL.

The chain uses TRBV6-2 or TRBV6-3 and TRBJ2-1; TRBD2 might be the D (7 bases). V lost 0 bases and J 6 bases, leaving 15 bases between the germline ends. Germline CDR1 reads MNHEY; CDR2 reads SVGEGT. This CDR3 has 16 amino acids. CDR3: CASSYSFGGRANEQFF. CDR3 DNA sequence: TGTGCCAGCAGTTACTCGTTCGGGGGGCGGGCCAATGAGCAGTTCTTC.

The chain joins TRBV6-5 to TRBJ1-3, with 7 bases identical to TRBD1. The V and J ends lost 8 bases and 9 bases, in that order; junction bases with no gene match: 10. The CDR3 runs to 13 residues. Germline V gene lookup returns CDR1 MNHEY and CDR2 SVGAGI. The CDR3 DNA sequence: TGTGCCAGCCTACAGGGGAGCGGAGGCACCATATATTTT. Translated, it gives CASLQGSGGTIYF.

The CDR3 nucleotides are TGTGCCAGCCGGGGACAGGGGGCGGGAAACACTGAAGCTTTCTTT. This encodes CASRGQGAGNTEAFF. This rearrangement joins TRBV6-5 to TRBJ1-1, with 12 bases matching TRBD1. V trimming: 8 bases; J trimming: 2 bases; junction bases outside the gene matches: 6. Germline-derived CDR1 and CDR2 are MNHEY and SVGAGI. The CDR3 totals 15 residues.

The CDR3 sequence is CASSFQDRLNYGYTF. The CDR3 region has the DNA TGTGCCAGCAGTTTCCAAGACAGGCTAAACTATGGCTACACCTTC. J is TRBJ1-2 and V is TRBV28; possibly TRBD1 for D (6 bases). This CDR3 comprises 15 residues. Germline V gives CDR1 MDHEN, CDR2 SYDVKM. Trimming stripped 3 bases from V and 2 bases from J, with 13 bases between.

This clone has just one count. CDR3 protein: CASSYSSRSEKLFF. The DNA for the CDR3 is TGTGCCAGCAGTTACTCTTCCCGGAGTGAAAAACTGTTTTTT. The chain joins TRBV6-5 to TRBJ1-4; D unclear. V was shortened by 0 bases and J by 7 bases, with 9 bases between the two germline ends. The CDR3 has 14 residues. Germline assignment: CDR1 MNHEY and CDR2 SVGAGI.

The chain links TRBV7-2 to TRBJ1-2; 8 bases line up with TRBD1. V dropped 3 bases and J dropped 8; count of bases not matched to a gene: 5. Germline V lookup: CDR1 SGHTA, CDR2 FQGNSA. The CDR3 runs 13 residues. The CDR3 DNA is TGTGCCAGCAGCTTTCAGGGGGCGGGAGGCTACACCTTC. Translated: CASSFQGAGGYTF.

The sample holds a few counts of this clone. The V and J genes are TRBV18 and TRBJ2-3; TRBD2 might be the D (6 bases). The CDR3 extends over 15 amino acids. The V and J ends lost 1 base and 2 bases respectively, with 10 bases between them. Germline CDR1 is KGHSH and CDR2 is LQKENI. CDR3 in amino acids: CASSPRGDFTDTQYF. DNA for the CDR3: TGTGCCAGCTCACCACGGGGGGACTTCACAGATACGCAGTATTTT.

The chain is built from TRBV2 and TRBJ2-1; D might be TRBD2 (5 bases). The CDR3 covers 15 residues. The V end was cut by 4 bases, the J end by 2 bases, with 12 bases between. CDR1 and CDR2 (germline): SNHLY, FYNNEI. This CDR3 reads CASSGASRPYNEQFF. CDR3 nucleotides: TGTGCCAGCAGTGGAGCTAGCCGCCCCTACAATGAGCAGTTCTTC.

V is TRBV20-1 and J is TRBJ2-1; no firm D call. The V end was cut by 6 bases, the J end by 9 bases, with 12 bases between. Germline-derived CDR1 and CDR2 are DFQATT and SNEGSKA (reference sequence). The CDR3 length is 11 residues. CDR3 protein: CSASRIAEQFF. In DNA form, the CDR3 reads TGCAGTGCCTCCCGTATAGCTGAGCAGTTCTTC.

The gene calls are TRBV5-1 and TRBJ1-6; 8 positions agree with TRBD1. The CDR3 covers 16 residues. V was clipped by 0 bases and J by 6 bases; unmatched bases: 5. Germline loops: CDR1 SGHRS, CDR2 YFSETQ. CDR3 in amino acids: CASSLGPGTGNSPLHF. CDR3 DNA sequence: TGCGCCAGCAGCTTGGGACCCGGGACAGGTAATTCACCCCTCCACTTT.